The present T cell receptor (beta chain) was sequenced within a study of blood T cell repertoires in COVID-19. Some clones are missing from TCRdb's copy, which holds only in-frame ones; the method was immunoSEQ multiplex PCR. There are some 130,000 clones in the sample; roughly 90% occur only once, and 4% to 5% lies in the top ten. The CDR3 consists of 14 residues. Trimming stripped 0 bases from V and 0 bases from J, with 6 bases between. Germline V gene sequence: CDR1 SGHTS, CDR2 YDEGEE. This chain joins TRBV5-8 and TRBJ1-2, with D perhaps matching TRBD1 (6 bases). This clonotype was obtained from a man aged 55 to 70 with COVID-19, enrolled during active disease. The sample taken for sequencing was peripheral blood. CDR3 sequence: CASSLGQANYGYTF. The CDR3, as DNA: TGTGCCAGCAGCTTGGGACAGGCTAACTATGGCTACACCTTC. The whole variable domain, remainder taken from reference TRBV5-8 and TRBJ1-2, is EAGVTQSPTHLIKTRGQQATLRCSPISGHTSVYWYQQALGLGLQFLLWYDEGEERNRGNFPPRFSGRQFPNYSSELNVNALELEDSALYLCASSLGQANYGYTFGSGTRLTVV.